Given below is one T cell receptor (beta chain) in context. Germline CDR1 is SGHTA and CDR2 is FQGNSA. The CDR3 runs to 16 residues. Trimming removed 2 bases from V and 5 bases from J; junction bases left unmatched: 11. This entry is derived from a study of PD-L1 blockade in urothelial cancer. Whole-study context: Timepoints chosen for blood analysis were 3 weeks (second dose) and 6 weeks after treatment start.

Libraries were prepared by immunoSEQ multiplex PCR; TCRdb keeps only in-frame clonotypes and omits some of them. This sample has 70,000 to 100,000 clones, with 84% found just once. The sample's time point: pretreatment peripheral blood. The genes are TRBV7-2 and TRBJ2-5, with 7 bases aligning to TRBD2. The input for sequencing was PBMCs, taken around atezolizumab (anti-PD-L1) treatment. The sequence came from a man aged 55-75 years with urothelial cancer. CDR3 loop: CASSLSSGGRVETQYF. The CDR3 bases are TGTGCCAGCAGCTTATCTTCGGGCGGGAGAGTCGAGACCCAGTACTTC.